This note documents a single T cell receptor (beta chain) sequence. This sample was included in a study of blood T cells in healthy people across ages. The CDR3 spans 13 residues. Germline V gives CDR1 SQVTM, CDR2 ANQGSEA. Trimming removed 7 bases at V and 5 bases at J, with 17 bases between. Primers used in a second PCR of about 6 to 11 cycles were a sample-barcoded 5' primer and a J-beta primer mix. A single record per CDR3 protein comes from TCRdb applying MiXCR to the 5' RACE reads. The table has 590,000 or so distinct CDR3 sequences, about 30% seen once. Sequencing was carried out using blood. The gene calls are TRBV29-1 and TRBJ1-1; the D is unclear. This TCR was recovered from a woman aged 80 or older in good health. This chain's CDR3 is CSAQTSPGTEAFF. The CDR3 nucleotides are TGCAGCGCTCAGACATCCCCGGGGACTGAAGCTTTCTTT.